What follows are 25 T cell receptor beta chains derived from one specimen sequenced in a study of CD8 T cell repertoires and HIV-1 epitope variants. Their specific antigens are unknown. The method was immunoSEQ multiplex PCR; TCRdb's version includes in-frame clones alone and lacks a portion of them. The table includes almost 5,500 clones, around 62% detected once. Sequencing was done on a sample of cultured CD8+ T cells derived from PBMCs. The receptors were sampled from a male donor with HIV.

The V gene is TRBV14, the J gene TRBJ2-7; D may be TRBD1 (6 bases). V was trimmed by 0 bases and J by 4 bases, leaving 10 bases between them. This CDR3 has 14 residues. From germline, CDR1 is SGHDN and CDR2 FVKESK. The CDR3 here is CASSQEGQGYEQYF. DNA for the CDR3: TGTGCCAGCAGCCAAGAAGGGCAGGGGTACGAGCAGTACTTC.

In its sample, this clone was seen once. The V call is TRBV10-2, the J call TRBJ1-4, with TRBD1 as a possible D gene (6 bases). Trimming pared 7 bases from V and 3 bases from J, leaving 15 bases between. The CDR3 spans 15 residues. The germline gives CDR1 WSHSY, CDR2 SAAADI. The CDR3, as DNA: TGCGCCAGCATGAGGCAGGGGATGGCTAATGAAAAACTGTTTTTT. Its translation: CASMRQGMANEKLFF.

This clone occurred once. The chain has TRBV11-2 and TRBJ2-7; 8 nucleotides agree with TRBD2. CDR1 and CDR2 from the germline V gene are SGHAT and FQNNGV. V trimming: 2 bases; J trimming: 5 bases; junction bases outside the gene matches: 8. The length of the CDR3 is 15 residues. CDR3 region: CASSLLSGGGHEQYF. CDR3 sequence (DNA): TGTGCCAGCAGCTTACTTTCCGGGGGGGGGCACGAGCAGTACTTC.

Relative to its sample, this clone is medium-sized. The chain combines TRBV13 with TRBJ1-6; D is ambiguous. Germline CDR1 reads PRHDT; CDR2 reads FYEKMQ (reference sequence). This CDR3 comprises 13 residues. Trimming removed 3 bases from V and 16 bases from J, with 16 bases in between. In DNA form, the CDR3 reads TGTGCCAGCAGCTTTAGTACCCCAGGACCACTCCACTTT. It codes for CASSFSTPGPLHF.

For the CDR3, the DNA is TGTGCCAGCAGCAAAGAACCCTTGGGACTAGCCCTCACCATCAGGCATGAGCAGTTCTTC. Its translation: CASSKEPLGLALTIRHEQFF. The chain uses TRBV21-1 and TRBJ2-1; the D call TRBD2 from the table was never checked on the DNA. TRBV21-1 is marked as a pseudogene. There are 20 residues in the CDR3.

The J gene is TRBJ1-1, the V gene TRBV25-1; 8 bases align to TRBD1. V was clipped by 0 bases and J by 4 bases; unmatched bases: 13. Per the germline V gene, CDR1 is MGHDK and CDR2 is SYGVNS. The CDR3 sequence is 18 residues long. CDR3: CASSEYLVTDRDGTEAFF. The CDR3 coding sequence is TGTGCCAGCAGTGAATATTTAGTGACGGACAGGGACGGCACTGAAGCTTTCTTT.

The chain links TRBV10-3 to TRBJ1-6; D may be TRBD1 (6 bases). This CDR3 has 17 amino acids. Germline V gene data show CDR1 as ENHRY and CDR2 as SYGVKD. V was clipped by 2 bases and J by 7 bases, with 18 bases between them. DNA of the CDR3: TGTGCCATCAGTGAGCAGTCCCCGGGACACGGGAATTCACCCCTCCACTTT. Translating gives CAISEQSPGHGNSPLHF.

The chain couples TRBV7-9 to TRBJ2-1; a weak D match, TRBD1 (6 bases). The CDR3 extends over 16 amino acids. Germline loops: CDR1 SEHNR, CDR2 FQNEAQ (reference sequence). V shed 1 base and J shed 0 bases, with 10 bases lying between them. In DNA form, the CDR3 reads TGTGCCAGCAGCTTAGGCACCAGGGGCTCCTACAATGAGCAGTTCTTC. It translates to CASSLGTRGSYNEQFF.

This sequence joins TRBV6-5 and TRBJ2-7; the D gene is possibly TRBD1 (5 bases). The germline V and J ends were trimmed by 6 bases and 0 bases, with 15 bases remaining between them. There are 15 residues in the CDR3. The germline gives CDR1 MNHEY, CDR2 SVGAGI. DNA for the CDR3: TGTGCCAGCAGCAGGGTCTCCGTAAGCTCCTACGAGCAGTACTTC. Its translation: CASSRVSVSSYEQYF.

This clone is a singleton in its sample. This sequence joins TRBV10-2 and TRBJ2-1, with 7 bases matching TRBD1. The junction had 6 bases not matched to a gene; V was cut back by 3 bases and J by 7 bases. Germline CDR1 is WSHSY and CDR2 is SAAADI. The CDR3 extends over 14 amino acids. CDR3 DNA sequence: TGCGCCAGCAGTGAATGGCAGGGACAGAATGAGCAGTTCTTC. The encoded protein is CASSEWQGQNEQFF.

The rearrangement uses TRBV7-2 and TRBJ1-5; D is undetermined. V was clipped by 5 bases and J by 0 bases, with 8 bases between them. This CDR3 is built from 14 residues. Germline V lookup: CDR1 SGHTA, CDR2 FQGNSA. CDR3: CASSPSYSNQPQHF. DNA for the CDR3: TGTGCCAGCAGCCCGAGCTATAGCAATCAGCCCCAGCATTTT.

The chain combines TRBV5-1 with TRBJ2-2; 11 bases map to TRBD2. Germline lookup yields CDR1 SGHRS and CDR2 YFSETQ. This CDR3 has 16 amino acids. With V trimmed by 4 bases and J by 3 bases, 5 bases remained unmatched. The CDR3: CASSREGLADTGELFF. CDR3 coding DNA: TGCGCCAGCAGCCGCGAGGGACTAGCGGACACCGGGGAGCTGTTTTTT.

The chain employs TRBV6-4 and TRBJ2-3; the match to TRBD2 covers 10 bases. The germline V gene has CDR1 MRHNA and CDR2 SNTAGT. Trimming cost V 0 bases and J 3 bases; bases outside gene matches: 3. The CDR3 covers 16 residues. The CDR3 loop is CASSDSASGSTDTQYF. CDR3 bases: TGTGCCAGCAGTGACTCCGCTAGCGGGAGTACAGATACGCAGTATTTT.

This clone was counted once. The CDR3 loop reads CASSPRGDRGTDTQYF. The DNA of the CDR3 is TGTGCCAGCTCACCTCGTGGGGACAGGGGCACAGATACGCAGTATTTT. The chain has TRBV18 and TRBJ2-3, with 9 bases lining up with TRBD1. Germline CDR1 KGHSH, CDR2 LQKENI. The CDR3 is 16 amino acids. J was trimmed by 1 base and V by 3 bases; bases with no gene match: 5. Full variable domain (remainder filled in from reference TRBV18 and TRBJ2-3): NAGVMQNPRHLVRRRGQEARLRCSPMKGHSHVYWYRQLPEEGLKFMVYLQKENIIDESGMPKERFSAEFPKEGPSILRIQQVVRGDSAAYFCASSPRGDRGTDTQYFGPGTRLTVL.

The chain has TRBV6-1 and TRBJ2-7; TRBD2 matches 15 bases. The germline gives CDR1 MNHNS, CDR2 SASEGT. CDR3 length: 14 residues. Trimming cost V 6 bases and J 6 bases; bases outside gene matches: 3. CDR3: CASRAGLAGGEQYF. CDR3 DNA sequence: TGTGCCAGCAGGGCGGGACTAGCGGGAGGCGAGCAGTACTTC.

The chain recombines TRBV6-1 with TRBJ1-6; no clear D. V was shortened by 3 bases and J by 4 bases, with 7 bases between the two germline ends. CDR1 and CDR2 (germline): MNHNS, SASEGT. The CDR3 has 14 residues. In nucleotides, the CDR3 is TGTGCCAGCAGTGAGGGGTTGTATAATTCACCCCTCCACTTT. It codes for CASSEGLYNSPLHF.

CDR3: CASSHTVGQLTYEQYF. For the CDR3, the DNA is TGTGCCAGCAGCCACACAGTGGGGCAGTTAACCTACGAGCAGTACTTC. The chain couples TRBV5-6 to TRBJ2-7; D perhaps matches TRBD1 (5 bases). Germline lookup yields CDR1 SGHDT and CDR2 YYEEEE. The V gene lost 4 bases and the J gene lost 2 bases, with 19 bases spanning the gap. The CDR3 is made up of 16 amino acids.

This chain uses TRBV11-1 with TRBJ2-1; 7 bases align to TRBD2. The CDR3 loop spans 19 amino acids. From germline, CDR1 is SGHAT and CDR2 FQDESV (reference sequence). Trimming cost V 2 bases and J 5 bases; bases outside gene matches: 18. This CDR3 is CASSLPSGADLTADNEQFF. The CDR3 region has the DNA TGTGCCAGCAGCTTACCTAGCGGCGCGGATTTAACGGCGGACAATGAGCAGTTCTTC.

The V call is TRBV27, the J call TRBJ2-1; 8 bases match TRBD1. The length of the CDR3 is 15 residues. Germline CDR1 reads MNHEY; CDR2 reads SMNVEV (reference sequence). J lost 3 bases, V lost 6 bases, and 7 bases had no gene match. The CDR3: CASSLEGTGYNEQFF. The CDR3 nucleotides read TGTGCCAGCAGCTTAGAAGGGACAGGCTACAATGAGCAGTTCTTC.

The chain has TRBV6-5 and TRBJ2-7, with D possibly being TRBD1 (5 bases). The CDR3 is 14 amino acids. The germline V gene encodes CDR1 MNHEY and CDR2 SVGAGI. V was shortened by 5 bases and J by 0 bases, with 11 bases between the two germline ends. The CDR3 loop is CASSDQGSSYEQYF. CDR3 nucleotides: TGTGCCAGCAGTGATCAGGGAAGCTCCTACGAGCAGTACTTC.

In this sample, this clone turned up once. The DNA of the CDR3 is TGTGCCAGCAGCTTAGGGGGTTGGGGGGGAGTTACTGGGCAGCCCCAGCATTTT. It encodes CASSLGGWGGVTGQPQHF. The chain joins TRBV7-7 to TRBJ1-5; a weak D match, TRBD1 (5 bases). Germline V lookup: CDR1 SSHAT, CDR2 FNYEAQ (reference sequence). V was trimmed by 1 base and J by 7 bases, leaving 23 bases between them. The CDR3 has 18 amino acids.

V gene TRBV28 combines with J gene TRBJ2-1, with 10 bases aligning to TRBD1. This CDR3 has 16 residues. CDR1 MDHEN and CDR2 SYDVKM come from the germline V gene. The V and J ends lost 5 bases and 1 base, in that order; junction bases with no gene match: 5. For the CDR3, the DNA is TGTGCCAGCAGTACCTGGGACAGGGGATCCTACAATGAGCAGTTCTTC. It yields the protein CASSTWDRGSYNEQFF. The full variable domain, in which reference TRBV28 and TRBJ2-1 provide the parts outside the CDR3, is DVKVTQSSRYLVKRTGEKVFLECVQDMDHENMFWYRQDPGLGLRLIYFSYDVKMKEKGDIPEGYSVSREKKERFSLILESASTNQTSMYLCASSTWDRGSYNEQFFGPGTRLTVL.

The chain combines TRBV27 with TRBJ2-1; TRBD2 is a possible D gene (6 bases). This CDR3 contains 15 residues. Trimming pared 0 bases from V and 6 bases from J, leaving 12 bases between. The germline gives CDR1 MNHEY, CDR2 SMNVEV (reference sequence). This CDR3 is CASSLSSSGGNEQFF. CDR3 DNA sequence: TGTGCCAGCAGTTTATCATCCTCCGGGGGCAATGAGCAGTTCTTC.

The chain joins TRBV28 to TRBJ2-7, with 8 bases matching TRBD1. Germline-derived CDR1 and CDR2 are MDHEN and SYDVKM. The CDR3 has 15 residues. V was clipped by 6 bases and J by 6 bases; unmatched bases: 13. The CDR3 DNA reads TGTGCCAGCAGCCAGCTGCTGGACAGGGTGAGCGAGCAGTACTTC. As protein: CASSQLLDRVSEQYF.

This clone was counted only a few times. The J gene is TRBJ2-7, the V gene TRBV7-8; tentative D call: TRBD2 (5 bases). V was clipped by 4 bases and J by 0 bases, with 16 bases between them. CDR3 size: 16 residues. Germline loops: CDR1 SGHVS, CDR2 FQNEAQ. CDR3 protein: CASSSPWERNSYEQYF. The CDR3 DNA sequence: TGTGCCAGCAGCTCCCCTTGGGAGCGGAACTCCTACGAGCAGTACTTC.